These 19 T cell receptor beta chains were sequenced from one sample in a study of somatic mutations in cytotoxic T cells in rheumatoid arthritis (dated by TCRdb to about 2017). Library generation was performed with the immunoSEQ multiplex PCR assay. Here the immuneACCESS table is served through TCRdb, limited to in-frame sequences with V and J called. Missing clones are a known gap in these copies; in checked studies unresolved V genes cover under half, and the rest lacks a known reason. Counted in this sample were 30,000 to 45,000 clones; approximately 80% of them appeared once. The ten largest clonotypes hold about 3.2% of the sample. The sample was CD8+ T cells sorted from blood. The receptors originated from a man in his forties or fifties in good health.

The J gene is TRBJ2-3, the V gene TRBV27; D not resolved. The CDR3 spans 12 residues. Germline CDR1 and CDR2: MNHEY and SMNVEV (reference sequence). The germline V and J ends were trimmed by 5 bases and 6 bases, with 9 bases remaining between them. This chain's CDR3 is CASSPNRDTQYF. The CDR3 coding sequence is TGTGCCAGCAGTCCCAATAGGGATACGCAGTATTTT.

The genes are TRBV5-8 and TRBJ1-3; D gene uncertain. CDR1 and CDR2 (germline): SGHTS, YDEGEE. V was shortened by 2 bases and J by 8 bases, with 8 bases between the two germline ends. CDR3 length equals 12 residues. This chain's CDR3 is CASSLNRDTIYF. The CDR3 DNA follows: TGTGCCAGCAGCTTAAACCGGGACACCATATATTTT. The full variable domain, with the rest looked up from reference TRBV5-8 and TRBJ1-3, is EAGVTQSPTHLIKTRGQQATLRCSPISGHTSVYWYQQALGLGLQFLLWYDEGEERNRGNFPPRFSGRQFPNYSSELNVNALELEDSALYLCASSLNRDTIYFGEGSWLTVV.

This rearrangement joins TRBV6-1 to TRBJ2-2; D might be TRBD1 or TRBD2, each matching 5 bases. The CDR3 totals 15 residues. Germline V gene sequence: CDR1 MNHNS, CDR2 SASEGT. Trimming cost V 7 bases and J 3 bases, with 15 bases left between them. This chain's CDR3 is CASIPSGADTGELFF. The CDR3 nucleotides read TGTGCCAGCATACCGTCCGGGGCCGACACCGGGGAGCTGTTTTTT.

The rearrangement uses TRBV11-3 and TRBJ2-2, with D perhaps matching TRBD1 (6 bases). Trimming took 3 bases from V and 5 from J, leaving 19 bases between them. Germline CDR1 and CDR2: SGHNT and YENEEA. The CDR3 is 17 amino acids. DNA of the CDR3: TGTGCCAGCAGCTTCCCCAGGGGCGACCGAGGGACCGGGGAGCTGTTTTTT. Translated, it gives CASSFPRGDRGTGELFF. Based on the CDR3 plus reference TRBV11-3 and TRBJ2-2, the full variable domain is EAGVVQSPRYKIIEKKQPVAFWCNPISGHNTLYWYLQNLGQGPELLIRYENEEAVDDSQLPKDRFSAERLKGVDSTLKIQPAELGDSAVYLCASSFPRGDRGTGELFFGEGSRLTVL.

In nucleotides, the CDR3 is TGCAGCGTCACCACAGGGGTAGGCAATCAGCCCCAGCATTTT. This translates into CSVTTGVGNQPQHF. The chain has TRBV29-1 and TRBJ1-5; 7 positions agree with TRBD1. Germline trimming cut 6 bases from V and 2 bases from J; bases unmatched to any gene: 7. Germline V gene sequence: CDR1 SQVTM, CDR2 ANQGSEA. This CDR3 has 14 amino acids.

The chain is built from TRBV7-8 and TRBJ1-2, with D possibly matching TRBD1 (5 bases). The germline V gene encodes CDR1 SGHVS and CDR2 FQNEAQ. The CDR3 runs to 16 residues. The V gene lost 5 bases and the J gene lost 2 bases, with 18 bases spanning the gap. The CDR3: CASSLTENFVNYGYTF. CDR3 in DNA: TGTGCCAGCAGCCTGACAGAAAATTTTGTCAACTATGGCTACACCTTC. The variable domain in full, completed from reference TRBV7-8 and TRBJ1-2, reads GAGVSQSPRYKVAKRGQDVALRCDPISGHVSLFWYQQALGQGPEFLTYFQNEAQLDKSGLPSDRFFAERPEGSVSTLKIQRTQQEDSAVYLCASSLTENFVNYGYTFGSGTRLTVV.

The V and J genes are TRBV7-8 and TRBJ2-7, with 10 bases lining up with TRBD1. Germline CDR1 reads SGHVS; CDR2 reads FQNEAQ. CDR3 length equals 15 residues. Trimming at V came to 5 bases and at J to 4 bases, leaving 8 bases not matched to a gene. CDR3 nucleotides: TGTGCCAGCAGCGTATCCGGGACAGGGGTGTACGAGCAGTACTTC. Translated, it gives CASSVSGTGVYEQYF.

The CDR3 loop reads CASSGRGTETQYF. Written as DNA, the CDR3 is TGTGCCAGCAGTGGACGAGGGACAGAGACCCAGTACTTC. The chain has TRBV25-1 and TRBJ2-5; perhaps D is TRBD1 or TRBD2 (5 bases each). Trimming cost V 4 bases and J 4 bases, with 10 bases left between them. The CDR3 has 13 residues. Germline CDR1 MGHDK, CDR2 SYGVNS.

This clone was detected only once. The CDR3 DNA follows: TGCGCCAGCAGCCAAGGAGGCGTGGGGCAGGGACCCTACGAGCAGTACTTC. Protein product: CASSQGGVGQGPYEQYF. The chain carries TRBV4-1 and TRBJ2-7; D possibly matches TRBD1 or TRBD2 (5 bases each). The CDR3 has 17 amino acids. Trimming shortened V by 1 base and J by 2 bases, and 18 bases separated the two germline ends. Germline V CDR1 and CDR2: MGHRA, YSYEKL.

The rearrangement joins TRBV19 to TRBJ1-2; no definite D call. The CDR3 runs 14 residues. Per the germline V gene, CDR1 is LNHDA and CDR2 is SQIVND (reference sequence). V was pared by 3 bases and J by 0 bases, with 8 bases between. The CDR3 DNA follows: TGTGCCAGTAGTATGGCACCTGCTAACTATGGCTACACCTTC. Its translation is CASSMAPANYGYTF.

CDR3 amino acids: CATSREDSYGYTF. The CDR3 DNA sequence: TGTGCCACCAGCAGAGAAGACAGCTATGGCTACACCTTC. The J gene is TRBJ1-2, the V gene TRBV15; perhaps TRBD1 as D (5 bases). The CDR3 contains 13 residues. Germline CDR1 reads LNHNV; CDR2 reads YYDKDF (reference sequence). The V gene lost 0 bases and the J gene lost 4 bases, with 6 bases spanning the gap.

This chain joins TRBV4-2 and TRBJ1-4; no clear D. Germline loops: CDR1 LGHNA, CDR2 YNFKEQ. The CDR3 has 17 amino acids. The ends were cut back, 0 bases at V and 0 bases at J, with 11 bases in the middle. In DNA form, the CDR3 reads TGTGCCAGCAGCCAAGATCCCTGGCCGGCAACTAATGAAAAACTGTTTTTT. Protein sequence: CASSQDPWPATNEKLFF.

The chain uses TRBV9 and TRBJ2-5, with D perhaps matching TRBD1 or TRBD2 (6 bases each). CDR1 is SGDLS, CDR2 YYNGEE, per germline. V was shortened by 0 bases and J by 5 bases, with 14 bases between the two germline ends. The CDR3 has 15 residues. This CDR3 is CASSVADGGGETQYF. CDR3 DNA: TGTGCCAGCAGCGTAGCGGACGGGGGCGGGGAGACCCAGTACTTC.

V is TRBV29-1 and J is TRBJ1-4, with D uncertain. The CDR3 is made up of 14 amino acids. V shed 5 bases and J shed 0 bases, with 10 bases lying between them. Germline CDR1 SQVTM, CDR2 ANQGSEA. CDR3 region: CSVWYSTTNEKLFF. CDR3 in DNA: TGCAGCGTTTGGTACTCCACAACTAATGAAAAACTGTTTTTT. Full variable domain (missing parts from reference TRBV29-1 and TRBJ1-4): SAVISQKPSRDICQRGTSLTIQCQVDSQVTMMFWYRQQPGQSLTLIATANQGSEATYESGFVIDKFPISRPNLTFSTLTVSNMSPEDSSIYLCSVWYSTTNEKLFFGSGTQLSVL.

The J gene is TRBJ1-2, the V gene TRBV7-2; possibly TRBD1 for D (6 bases). This CDR3 comprises 13 residues. CDR1 SGHTA and CDR2 FQGNSA come from the germline V gene. The V and J ends lost 2 bases and 9 bases respectively, with 13 bases between them. Here the CDR3 reads CASSLSGTLRYTF. The CDR3 DNA follows: TGTGCCAGCAGCTTATCAGGGACACTCCGCTACACCTTC. The variable domain in full, with the rest retrieved from reference TRBV7-2 and TRBJ1-2, is GAGVSQSPSNKVTEKGKDVELRCDPISGHTALYWYRQSLGQGLEFLIYFQGNSAPDKSGLPSDRFSAERTGGSVSTLTIQRTQQEDSAVYLCASSLSGTLRYTFGSGTRLTVV.

The chain is built from TRBV27 and TRBJ2-2, with 8 bases fitting TRBD1. The CDR3 extends over 15 amino acids. J gave up 7 bases and V 5 bases, and 9 bases lay outside the gene matches. Germline CDR1 and CDR2: MNHEY and SMNVEV (reference sequence). CDR3 sequence reads: CASSRTGPVLGELFF. The CDR3 region has the DNA TGTGCCAGCAGTAGGACAGGGCCCGTTCTCGGGGAGCTGTTTTTT.

This sequence joins TRBV7-9 and TRBJ2-1; the match to TRBD2 covers 8 bases. CDR3 size: 17 residues. V gave up 1 base and J gave up 9 bases; unmatched junction bases: 14. Germline lookup yields CDR1 SEHNR and CDR2 FQNEAQ (reference sequence). Here the CDR3 reads CASSLGGRDPGTSEQFF. The CDR3 region has the DNA TGTGCCAGCAGCTTAGGAGGCAGGGACCCCGGGACTAGTGAGCAGTTCTTC.

This chain links TRBV29-1 with TRBJ2-3; D tentatively fits TRBD1 or TRBD2 (6 bases each). Trimming took off 6 bases at V and 2 bases at J, with 15 bases between the two ends. The germline CDR1 and CDR2 sequences are SQVTM and ANQGSEA. This CDR3 contains 14 residues. CDR3 amino acids: CSVTGASTTDTQYF. CDR3 DNA: TGCAGCGTAACGGGGGCTTCAACCACAGATACGCAGTATTTT.

The chain has TRBV4-1 and TRBJ2-1; the match to TRBD2 covers 7 bases. Unmatched junction bases numbered 8, after V lost 4 bases and J lost 5 bases. The CDR3 is made up of 15 amino acids. Per the germline V gene, CDR1 is MGHRA and CDR2 is YSYEKL. DNA for the CDR3: TGCGCCAGCAGCCCGCCGGGACTACCCGACAATGAGCAGTTCTTC. This sequence encodes CASSPPGLPDNEQFF.